Following are 32 T cell receptor beta chains from one sample sequenced in a study of blood T cell repertoires in COVID-19. Profiled with immunoSEQ multiplex PCR; TCRdb holds only in-frame clones, not every one. The sample holds about 190,000 clones, approximately 84% seen once. The sample taken for sequencing was PBMCs or T cells enriched from blood (not recorded which). Every receptor here comes from a young woman who had recovered from COVID-19.

The chain has TRBV19 and TRBJ2-2; no clear D gene. V was clipped by 3 bases and J by 13 bases, with 18 bases between them. CDR3 length: 14 residues. The germline gives CDR1 LNHDA, CDR2 SQIVND (reference sequence). This chain's CDR3 is CASSIGADGTGLFF. For the CDR3, the DNA is TGTGCCAGTAGTATTGGCGCGGATGGAACCGGGCTGTTTTTT.

V usage is TRBV3-1 (or the pseudogene TRBV3-2) and J usage is TRBJ2-1; no clear D gene. Trimming shortened V by 1 base and J by 6 bases, and 7 bases separated the two germline ends. The CDR3 runs 13 residues. The germline CDR1 and CDR2 sequences are LGHDT and YNNKEL (reference sequence). In DNA, the CDR3 is TGTGCCAGCAGCCAAGGAGGTCCCAATGAGCAGTTCTTC. Translated, it gives CASSQGGPNEQFF.

The chain carries TRBV10-3 and TRBJ1-2; no clear D gene. The CDR3 runs to 13 residues. The V and J ends lost 7 bases and 8 bases respectively, with 17 bases between them. Looked up from germline, CDR1 is ENHRY and CDR2 is SYGVKD. CDR3 amino acids: CAITEMGELGYTF. The CDR3 DNA follows: TGTGCCATCACCGAGATGGGAGAGCTCGGCTACACCTTC.

This clone was seen a few times. The rearrangement joins TRBV19 to TRBJ1-5, with TRBD1 identical over 9 bases. V trimming: 5 bases; J trimming: 7 bases; junction bases outside the gene matches: 6. Per the germline V gene, CDR1 is LNHDA and CDR2 is SQIVND (reference sequence). The CDR3 length is 14 residues. CDR3 bases: TGTGCCAGTAGTCGGGACAGGGTGGGACAGCCCCAGCATTTT. Its protein is CASSRDRVGQPQHF.

This clone was counted a few times. The chain links TRBV5-1 to TRBJ1-4, with no clear D. The germline gives CDR1 SGHRS, CDR2 YFSETQ. The CDR3 consists of 17 residues. The ends were cut back, 0 bases at V and 3 bases at J, with 15 bases in the middle. The CDR3 spells CASSLGSGGAANEKLFF. CDR3 DNA: TGCGCCAGCAGCTTGGGGTCGGGAGGCGCGGCTAATGAAAAACTGTTTTTT.

The chain has TRBV30 and TRBJ1-2, with TRBD1 as a possible D gene (6 bases). This CDR3 is 14 amino acids long. Germline assignment: CDR1 GTSNPN and CDR2 SVGIG (reference sequence). Trimming left V 2 bases short and J 1 base short, with 11 bases between. The CDR3 reads CAWSRGQSNYGYTF. Written as DNA, the CDR3 is TGTGCCTGGAGTAGGGGACAAAGTAACTATGGCTACACCTTC.

The V and J genes are TRBV29-1 and TRBJ1-4; no reliable D call. The CDR3 has 14 amino acids. The ends were cut back, 2 bases at V and 7 bases at J, with 14 bases in the middle. From germline, CDR1 is SQVTM and CDR2 ANQGSEA. CDR3 sequence: CSVESAAAGEKLFF. CDR3 DNA: TGCAGCGTTGAATCTGCGGCGGCGGGTGAAAAACTGTTTTTT.

This chain connects TRBV4-1 to TRBJ1-5; unclear D gene. Between the trimmed V and J ends, which lost 0 bases and 6 bases, there was a span of 12 bases. CDR1 and CDR2 from the germline V gene are MGHRA and YSYEKL. The CDR3 length is 15 residues. The CDR3 DNA follows: TGCGCCAGCAGCCAAGATCTCGGGGTTACTCAGCCCCAGCATTTT. The encoded protein is CASSQDLGVTQPQHF.

This sequence joins TRBV7-8 and TRBJ2-6; D is perhaps TRBD2 (5 bases). CDR1 SGHVS and CDR2 FQNEAQ come from the germline V gene. The CDR3 sequence is 15 residues long. Trimming pared 1 base from V and 4 bases from J, leaving 8 bases between. Here the CDR3 reads CASSLGGPGANVLTF. In nucleotides, the CDR3 is TGTGCCAGCAGCTTAGGAGGGCCCGGGGCCAACGTCCTGACTTTC. The full variable domain, with the rest looked up from reference TRBV7-8 and TRBJ2-6, is GAGVSQSPRYKVAKRGQDVALRCDPISGHVSLFWYQQALGQGPEFLTYFQNEAQLDKSGLPSDRFFAERPEGSVSTLKIQRTQQEDSAVYLCASSLGGPGANVLTFGAGSRLTVL.

The genes are TRBV6-5 and TRBJ1-2; tentatively, D is TRBD1 (5 bases). The CDR3 loop spans 15 amino acids. V lost 3 bases and J lost 3, with 14 bases in between. The germline V gene encodes CDR1 MNHEY and CDR2 SVGAGI. The CDR3 DNA reads TGTGCCAGCAGTTATCGCATTACAGGATACTATGGCTACACCTTC. Protein product: CASSYRITGYYGYTF.

The chain joins TRBV6-5 to TRBJ1-6; D may be TRBD1 (5 bases). Germline values: CDR1 MNHEY, CDR2 SVGAGI. The CDR3 covers 15 residues. V was cut by 7 bases and J by 9 bases, with 19 bases left in between. CDR3 DNA: TGTGCCAGCACCGCAGATTTCGGCGGGGGTTCACCCCTCCACTTT. It codes for CASTADFGGGSPLHF.

The V gene is TRBV11-3, the J gene TRBJ1-1; D possibly corresponds to TRBD1 (6 bases). The CDR3 has 15 residues. Germline V gene lookup returns CDR1 SGHNT and CDR2 YENEEA. V lost 0 bases, J lost 3 bases, and 11 bases lay in between. CDR3 nucleotide sequence: TGTGCCAGCAGCTTAGATTCAGGGGCGGACACTGAAGCTTTCTTT. As protein: CASSLDSGADTEAFF.

The chain links TRBV30 to TRBJ2-1; a weak D match, TRBD1 (5 bases). The CDR3 runs 14 residues. The germline V gene encodes CDR1 GTSNPN and CDR2 SVGIG (reference sequence). Trimming stripped 0 bases from V and 3 bases from J, with 9 bases between. The CDR3 loop is CAWSVQELYNEQFF. CDR3 DNA: TGTGCCTGGAGTGTACAGGAGCTCTACAATGAGCAGTTCTTC.

The sample holds one count of this clone. The chain carries TRBV10-3 and TRBJ1-1; the D gene is possibly TRBD1 (5 bases). The CDR3 is made up of 13 amino acids. V dropped 3 bases and J dropped 6 bases, with 11 bases sitting between them. Germline CDR1 ENHRY, CDR2 SYGVKD. The CDR3 sequence is CAISDLGEAEAFF. The CDR3 region has the DNA TGTGCCATCAGTGATCTGGGGGAGGCTGAAGCTTTCTTT.

The chain couples TRBV19 to TRBJ1-1; D call uncertain. The CDR3 has 13 amino acids. The V gene's germline CDR1 is LNHDA and CDR2 SQIVND (reference sequence). V gave up 3 bases and J gave up 4 bases, with 9 bases separating them. CDR3 DNA sequence: TGTGCCAGTAGTATCTCAGGATTCACTGAAGCTTTCTTT. Amino acids: CASSISGFTEAFF.

V usage is TRBV3-1 (or the pseudogene TRBV3-2) and J usage is TRBJ2-7, with D possibly TRBD1 on 5 matching bases. Germline values: CDR1 LGHDT, CDR2 YNNKEL (reference sequence). The CDR3 extends over 13 amino acids. The V gene lost 0 bases and the J gene lost 6 bases, with 9 bases spanning the gap. Here the CDR3 DNA reads TGTGCCAGCAGCCAAGATAGGGGCTCCGAGCAGTACGTC. Translation: CASSQDRGSEQYV.

This chain links TRBV7-2 with TRBJ2-1, with D maybe TRBD2 (7 bases). Trimming left V 8 bases short and J 1 base short, with 12 bases between. This CDR3 has 14 amino acids. The germline CDR1 and CDR2 sequences are SGHTA and FQGNSA. CDR3 region: CASGAGASYNEQFF. In DNA form, the CDR3 reads TGTGCCAGCGGGGCGGGGGCTTCCTACAATGAGCAGTTCTTC.

The chain uses TRBV10-3 and TRBJ1-2, with TRBD1 as a possible D gene (5 bases). Germline values: CDR1 ENHRY, CDR2 SYGVKD. V lost 4 bases, J lost 0 bases, and 9 bases lay in between. CDR3 length: 14 amino acids. The CDR3 protein is CAISGRQSNYGYTF. In DNA, the CDR3 is TGTGCCATCAGTGGTCGACAGTCTAACTATGGCTACACCTTC.

This clone was counted once. The CDR3 sequence: CATSKGQGISGANVLTF. The CDR3 nucleotides read TGTGCCACCAGCAAGGGACAGGGCATCTCTGGGGCCAACGTCCTGACTTTC. The chain has TRBV15 and TRBJ2-6; 9 nucleotides agree with TRBD1. V lost 4 bases and J lost 0; bases outside the gene matches: 4. Germline V lookup: CDR1 LNHNV, CDR2 YYDKDF (reference sequence). This CDR3 comprises 17 residues. Complete variable domain (other parts from reference TRBV15 and TRBJ2-6): DAMVIQNPRYQVTQFGKPVTLSCSQTLNHNVMYWYQQKSSQAPKLLFHYYDKDFNNEADTPDNFQSRRPNTSFCFLDIRSPGLGDTAMYLCATSKGQGISGANVLTFGAGSRLTVL.

J is TRBJ2-2 and V is TRBV6-5; D unclear. The germline V gene encodes CDR1 MNHEY and CDR2 SVGAGI. The CDR3 runs to 14 residues. V was clipped by 2 bases and J by 2 bases, with 6 bases between them. CDR3 in DNA: TGTGCCAGCAGTTACCTCAGTAACACCGGGGAGCTGTTTTTT. Amino acid sequence: CASSYLSNTGELFF.

This sequence joins TRBV7-2 and TRBJ1-1; 8 positions match TRBD1. From germline, CDR1 is SGHTA and CDR2 FQGNSA. V trimming: 2 bases; J trimming: 1 base; junction bases outside the gene matches: 6. CDR3 length equals 16 residues. This chain's CDR3 is CASSLSLGQGNTEAFF. CDR3 bases: TGTGCCAGCAGCTTAAGTCTCGGACAGGGGAACACTGAAGCTTTCTTT.

V and J are TRBV19 and TRBJ2-4; 7 bases agree with TRBD1. This CDR3 is built from 14 residues. Unmatched junction bases numbered 0, after V lost 2 bases and J lost 2 bases. Germline V gene lookup returns CDR1 LNHDA and CDR2 SQIVND (reference sequence). CDR3 loop: CASSIRGPKNIQYF. CDR3 sequence (DNA): TGTGCCAGTAGTATAAGGGGGCCCAAAAACATTCAGTACTTC. Variable domain in full (rest from reference TRBV19 and TRBJ2-4): DGGITQSPKYLFRKEGQNVTLSCEQNLNHDAMYWYRQDPGQGLRLIYYSQIVNDFQKGDIAEGYSVSREKKESFPLTVTSAQKNPTAFYLCASSIRGPKNIQYFGAGTRLSVL.

This chain joins TRBV7-9 and TRBJ1-3; D is uncertain. The CDR3 spans 14 residues. The V gene lost 4 bases and the J gene lost 1 base, with 8 bases spanning the gap. Germline lookup yields CDR1 SEHNR and CDR2 FQNEAQ (reference sequence). The CDR3 nucleotides are TGTGCCAGCAGCTATATGGCATCTGGAAACACCATATATTTT. Translating gives CASSYMASGNTIYF.

This clone was seen only once. The chain combines TRBV6-4 with TRBJ2-7; 7 bases align to TRBD1. The CDR3 is made up of 16 amino acids. Germline CDR1 and CDR2: MRHNA and SNTAGT. J lost 5 bases, V lost 3 bases, and 13 bases had no gene match. The CDR3 here is CASSEWWETGDHEQYV. CDR3 nucleotide sequence: TGTGCCAGCAGTGAATGGTGGGAAACAGGGGACCACGAGCAGTACGTC.

The CDR3 DNA reads TGTGCCAGCAGTGATCCGGGCTCCTATAATTCACCCCTCCACTTT. Amino acids: CASSDPGSYNSPLHF. The chain recombines TRBV2 with TRBJ1-6, with D hard to call. Per the germline V gene, CDR1 is SNHLY and CDR2 is FYNNEI. V was shortened by 3 bases and J by 0 bases, with 6 bases between the two germline ends. The CDR3 sequence is 15 residues long.

The rearrangement uses TRBV7-2 and TRBJ2-2, with D maybe TRBD2 (5 bases). This CDR3 is built from 16 residues. V was cut by 3 bases and J by 0 bases, with 11 bases left in between. The germline V gene encodes CDR1 SGHTA and CDR2 FQGNSA. CDR3: CASSFTGNPNTGELFF. CDR3 bases: TGTGCCAGCAGCTTCACCGGGAACCCGAACACCGGGGAGCTGTTTTTT.

The rearrangement joins TRBV5-6 to TRBJ2-3; 12 nucleotides align to TRBD2. The length of the CDR3 is 19 residues. Losses at the gene ends were 4 bases for V and 0 bases for J; bases not matched to a gene: 12. Germline CDR1 reads SGHDT; CDR2 reads YYEEEE. In DNA form, the CDR3 reads TGTGCCAGCAGCCTGAAGCTAGCGGGAGGGCCTCTCAGCACAGATACGCAGTATTTT. This gives the protein CASSLKLAGGPLSTDTQYF. The variable domain in full, with the rest retrieved from reference TRBV5-6 and TRBJ2-3, is DAGVTQSPTHLIKTRGQQVTLRCSPKSGHDTVSWYQQALGQGPQFIFQYYEEEERQRGNFPDRFSGHQFPNYSSELNVNALLLGDSALYLCASSLKLAGGPLSTDTQYFGPGTRLTVL.

The chain joins TRBV9 to TRBJ2-1; TRBD2 might be the D (6 bases). V lost 4 bases, J lost 2 bases, and 10 bases lay in between. Germline V lookup: CDR1 SGDLS, CDR2 YYNGEE. The CDR3 has 14 residues. The CDR3, as DNA: TGTGCCAGCAGCTTTAGCGGAACCTACAATGAGCAGTTCTTC. Residues: CASSFSGTYNEQFF.

This clone was seen only once. The chain joins TRBV19 to TRBJ1-2; 7 bases line up with TRBD1. Germline lookup yields CDR1 LNHDA and CDR2 SQIVND (reference sequence). V was pared by 7 bases and J by 5 bases, with 10 bases of the junction left unmatched. The CDR3 has 14 residues. The CDR3 bases are TGTGCCAGTAAAACTGGGGACAGCCCATATGGCTACACCTTC. It is translated as CASKTGDSPYGYTF.

This clone was detected a few times. This sequence joins TRBV5-1 and TRBJ2-7; 8 bases align to TRBD2. The CDR3 has 14 amino acids. Germline CDR1 SGHRS, CDR2 YFSETQ. The trim removed 5 bases at V and 2 bases at J, leaving 6 bases unmatched. As DNA, the CDR3 is TGCGCCAGCAGTCAAACTAGCGGCCCCTACGAGCAGTACTTC. Its protein product is CASSQTSGPYEQYF.

This chain links TRBV3-1 (or the pseudogene TRBV3-2) with TRBJ2-5, with TRBD2 matching over 13 bases. The germline V gene encodes CDR1 LGHDT and CDR2 YNNKEL (reference sequence). The CDR3 covers 18 residues. Germline trimming cut 1 base from V and 5 bases from J; bases unmatched to any gene: 10. The CDR3 nucleotides read TGTGCCAGCAGCCAAGTTGCGACTAGCGGGGGGTGGAAGGAGACCCAGTACTTC. It codes for CASSQVATSGGWKETQYF.

This chain links TRBV4-1 with TRBJ2-7; 12 bases align to TRBD2. Unmatched junction bases numbered 4, after V lost 6 bases and J lost 4 bases. The germline V gene has CDR1 MGHRA and CDR2 YSYEKL. The CDR3 contains 14 residues. The CDR3 nucleotides read TGCGCCAGCAGTGGACTAGCGGGATCTTACGAGCAGTACTTC. Protein: CASSGLAGSYEQYF.